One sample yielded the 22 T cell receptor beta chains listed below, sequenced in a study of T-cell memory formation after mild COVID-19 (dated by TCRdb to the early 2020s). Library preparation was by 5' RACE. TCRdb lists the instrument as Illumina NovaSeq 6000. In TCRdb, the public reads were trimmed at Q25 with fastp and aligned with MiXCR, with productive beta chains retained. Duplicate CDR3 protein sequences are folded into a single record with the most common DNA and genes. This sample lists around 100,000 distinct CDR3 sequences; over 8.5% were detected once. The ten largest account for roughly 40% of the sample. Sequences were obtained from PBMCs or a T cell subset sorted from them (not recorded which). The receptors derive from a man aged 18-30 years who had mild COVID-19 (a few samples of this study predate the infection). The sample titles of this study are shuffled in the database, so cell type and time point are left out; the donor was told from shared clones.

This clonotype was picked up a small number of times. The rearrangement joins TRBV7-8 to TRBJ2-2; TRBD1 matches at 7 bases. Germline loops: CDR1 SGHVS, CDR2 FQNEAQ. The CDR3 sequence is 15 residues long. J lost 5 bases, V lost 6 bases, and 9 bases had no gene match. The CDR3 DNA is TGTGCCAGCAGTGCGAGGGGGCGTTCAACCGGGGAGCTGTTTTTT. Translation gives CASSARGRSTGELFF.

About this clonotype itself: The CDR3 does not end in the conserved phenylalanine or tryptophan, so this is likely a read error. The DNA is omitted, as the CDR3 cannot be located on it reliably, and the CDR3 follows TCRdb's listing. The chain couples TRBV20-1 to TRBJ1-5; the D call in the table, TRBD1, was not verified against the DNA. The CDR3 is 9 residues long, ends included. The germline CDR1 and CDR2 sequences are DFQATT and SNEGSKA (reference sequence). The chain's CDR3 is CSAYNHGGR.

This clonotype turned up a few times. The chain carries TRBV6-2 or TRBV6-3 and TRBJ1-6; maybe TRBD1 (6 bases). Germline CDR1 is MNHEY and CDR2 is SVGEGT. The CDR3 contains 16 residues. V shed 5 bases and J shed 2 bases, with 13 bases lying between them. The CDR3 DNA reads TGTGCCAGCAGTCACGACAGGAAGACCTATAATTCACCCCTCCACTTT. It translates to CASSHDRKTYNSPLHF.

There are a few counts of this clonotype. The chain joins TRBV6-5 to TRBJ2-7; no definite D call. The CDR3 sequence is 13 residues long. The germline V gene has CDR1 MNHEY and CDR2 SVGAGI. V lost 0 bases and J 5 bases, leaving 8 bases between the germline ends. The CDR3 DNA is TGTGCCAGCAGTTACTCCAGTACGGACGAGCAGTACGTC. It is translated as CASSYSSTDEQYV.

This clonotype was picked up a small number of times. CDR3 coding DNA: TGCGCCAGCAGTTTTCAGGGGCGGACTGAAGCTTTCTTT. It translates to CASSFQGRTEAFF. The chain couples TRBV5-1 to TRBJ1-1; TRBD1 might be the D (6 bases). Germline values: CDR1 SGHRS, CDR2 YFSETQ. The CDR3 covers 13 residues. V gave up 5 bases and J gave up 5 bases, with 13 bases separating them. Variable domain in full (rest from reference TRBV5-1 and TRBJ1-1): KAGVTQTPRYLIKTRGQQVTLSCSPISGHRSVSWYQQTPGQGLQFLFEYFSETQRNKGNFPGRFSGRQFSNSRSEMNVSTLELGDSALYLCASSFQGRTEAFFGQGTRLTVV.

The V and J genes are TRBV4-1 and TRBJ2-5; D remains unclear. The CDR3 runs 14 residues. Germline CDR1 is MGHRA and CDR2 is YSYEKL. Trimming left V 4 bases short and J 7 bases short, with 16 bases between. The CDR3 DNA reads TGCGCCAGCAGCCCAGGACCCGGACCAGGGACCCAGTACTTC. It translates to CASSPGPGPGTQYF.

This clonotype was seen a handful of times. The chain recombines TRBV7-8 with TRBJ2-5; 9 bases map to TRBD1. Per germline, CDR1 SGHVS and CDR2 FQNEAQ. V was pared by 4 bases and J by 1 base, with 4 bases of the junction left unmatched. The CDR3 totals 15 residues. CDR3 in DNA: TGTGCCAGCAGCTCGGACAGGGGCGCCCAAGAGACCCAGTACTTC. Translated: CASSSDRGAQETQYF.

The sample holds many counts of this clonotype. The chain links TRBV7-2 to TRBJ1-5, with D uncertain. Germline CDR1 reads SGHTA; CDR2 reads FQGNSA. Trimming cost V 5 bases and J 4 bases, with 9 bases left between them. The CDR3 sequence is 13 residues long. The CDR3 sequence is CASSTWANQPQHF. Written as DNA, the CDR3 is TGTGCCAGCAGCACATGGGCTAATCAGCCCCAGCATTTT.

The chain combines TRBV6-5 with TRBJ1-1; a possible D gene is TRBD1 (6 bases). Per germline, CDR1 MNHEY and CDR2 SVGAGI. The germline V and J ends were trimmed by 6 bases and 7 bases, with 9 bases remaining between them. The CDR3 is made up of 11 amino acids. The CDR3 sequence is CASRGAVEAFF. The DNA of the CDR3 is TGTGCCAGCAGGGGGGCCGTTGAAGCTTTCTTT.

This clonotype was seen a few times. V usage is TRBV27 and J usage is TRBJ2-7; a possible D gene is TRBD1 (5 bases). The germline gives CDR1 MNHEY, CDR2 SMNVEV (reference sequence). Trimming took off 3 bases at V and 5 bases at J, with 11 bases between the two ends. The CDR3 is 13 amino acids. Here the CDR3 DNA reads TGTGCCAGCAGTTTCGTTAAGGGGAACGAGCAGTACTTC. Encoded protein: CASSFVKGNEQYF.

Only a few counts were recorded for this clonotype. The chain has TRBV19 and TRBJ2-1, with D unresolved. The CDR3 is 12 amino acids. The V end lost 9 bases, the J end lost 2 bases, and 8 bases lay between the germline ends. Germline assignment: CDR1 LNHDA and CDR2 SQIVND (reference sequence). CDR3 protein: CASQRTYNEQFF. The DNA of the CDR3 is TGTGCCAGCCAGAGAACCTACAATGAGCAGTTCTTC.

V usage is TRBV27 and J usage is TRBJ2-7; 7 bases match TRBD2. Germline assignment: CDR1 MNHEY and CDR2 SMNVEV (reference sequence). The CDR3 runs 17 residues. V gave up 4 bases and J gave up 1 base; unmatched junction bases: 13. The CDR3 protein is CASSSSRAGGWSYEQYF. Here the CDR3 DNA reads TGTGCCAGCAGTTCCTCCCGCGCCGGGGGGTGGTCCTACGAGCAGTACTTC.

CDR3 nucleotides: TGTGCCAGCAGTTACTACAGACTGAACACTGAAGCTTTCTTT. Translated: CASSYYRLNTEAFF. This chain uses TRBV6-6 with TRBJ1-1; D is undetermined. Germline-derived CDR1 and CDR2 are MNHNY and SVGAGI (reference sequence). Trimming cost V 1 base and J 0 bases, with 6 bases left between them. The CDR3 loop spans 14 amino acids.

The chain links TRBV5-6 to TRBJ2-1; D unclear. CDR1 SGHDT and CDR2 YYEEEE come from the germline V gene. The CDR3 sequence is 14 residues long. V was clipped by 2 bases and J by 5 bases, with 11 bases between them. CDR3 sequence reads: CASSLSGLHNEQFF. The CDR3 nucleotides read TGTGCCAGCAGCTTATCCGGCCTCCACAATGAGCAGTTCTTC.

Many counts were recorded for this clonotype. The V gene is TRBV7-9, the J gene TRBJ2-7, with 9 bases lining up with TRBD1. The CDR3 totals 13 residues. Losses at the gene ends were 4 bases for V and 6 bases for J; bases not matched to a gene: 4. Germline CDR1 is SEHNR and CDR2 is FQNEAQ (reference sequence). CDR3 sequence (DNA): TGTGCCAGCAGCTGGGACAGGGCGAGCGAGCAGTACGTC. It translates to CASSWDRASEQYV.

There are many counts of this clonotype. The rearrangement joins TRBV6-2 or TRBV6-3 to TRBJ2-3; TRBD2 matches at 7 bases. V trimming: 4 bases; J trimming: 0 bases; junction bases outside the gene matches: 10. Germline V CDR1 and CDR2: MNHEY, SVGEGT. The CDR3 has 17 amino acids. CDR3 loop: CASSSKEAGESTDTQYF. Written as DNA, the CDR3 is TGTGCCAGCAGTTCTAAGGAGGCGGGGGAGAGCACAGATACGCAGTATTTT.

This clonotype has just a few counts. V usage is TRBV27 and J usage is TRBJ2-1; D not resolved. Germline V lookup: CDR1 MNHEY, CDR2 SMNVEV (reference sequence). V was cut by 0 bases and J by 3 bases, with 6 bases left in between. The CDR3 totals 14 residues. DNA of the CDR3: TGTGCCAGCAGTTTATCCAGCCTCTACAATGAGCAGTTCTTC. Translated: CASSLSSLYNEQFF.

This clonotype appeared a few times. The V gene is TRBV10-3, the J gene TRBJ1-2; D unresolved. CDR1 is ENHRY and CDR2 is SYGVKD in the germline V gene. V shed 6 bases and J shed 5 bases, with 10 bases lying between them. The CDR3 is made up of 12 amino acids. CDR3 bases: TGTGCCATCAGCCCAGACCTGTATGGCTACACCTTC. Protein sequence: CAISPDLYGYTF.

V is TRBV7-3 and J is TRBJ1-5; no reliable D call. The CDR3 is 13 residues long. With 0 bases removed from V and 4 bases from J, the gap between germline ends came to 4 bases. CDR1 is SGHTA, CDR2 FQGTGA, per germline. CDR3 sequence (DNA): TGTGCCAGCAGCTTAACTGCAAATCAGCCCCAGCATTTT. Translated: CASSLTANQPQHF.

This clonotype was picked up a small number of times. CDR3 sequence (DNA): TGTGCCAGCAGTACGGCCACCGGGGCCAACGTCCTGACTTTC. This codes for CASSTATGANVLTF. This chain connects TRBV12-3 or TRBV12-4 to TRBJ2-6; no reliable D call. This CDR3 region has 14 residues. V was cut by 5 bases and J by 4 bases, with 9 bases left in between.

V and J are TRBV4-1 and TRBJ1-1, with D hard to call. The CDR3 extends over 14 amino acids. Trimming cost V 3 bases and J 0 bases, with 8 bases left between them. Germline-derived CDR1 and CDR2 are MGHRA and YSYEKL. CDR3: CASSQFDMNTEAFF. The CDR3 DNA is TGCGCCAGCAGCCAGTTCGATATGAACACTGAAGCTTTCTTT.

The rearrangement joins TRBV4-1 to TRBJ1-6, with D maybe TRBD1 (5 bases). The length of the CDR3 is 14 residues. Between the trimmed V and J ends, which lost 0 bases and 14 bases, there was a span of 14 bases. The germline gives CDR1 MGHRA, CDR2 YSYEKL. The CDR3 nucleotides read TGCGCCAGCAGCCAAGAAAGAGCAGGGCAGGCCCTCCACTTT. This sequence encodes CASSQERAGQALHF.